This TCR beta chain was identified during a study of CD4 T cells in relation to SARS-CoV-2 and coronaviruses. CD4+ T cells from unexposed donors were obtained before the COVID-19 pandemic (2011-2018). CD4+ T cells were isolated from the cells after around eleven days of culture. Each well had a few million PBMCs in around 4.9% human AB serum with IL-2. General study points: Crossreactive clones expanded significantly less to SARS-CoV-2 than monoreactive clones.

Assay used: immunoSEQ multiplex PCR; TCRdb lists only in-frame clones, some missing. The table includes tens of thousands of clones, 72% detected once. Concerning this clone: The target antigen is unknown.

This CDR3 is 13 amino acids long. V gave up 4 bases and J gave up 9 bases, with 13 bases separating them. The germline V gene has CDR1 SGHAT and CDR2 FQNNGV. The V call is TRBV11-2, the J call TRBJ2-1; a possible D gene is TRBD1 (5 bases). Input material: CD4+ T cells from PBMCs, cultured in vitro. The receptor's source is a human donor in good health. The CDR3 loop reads CASSSHRGGEQFF. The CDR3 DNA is TGTGCCAGCAGCTCTCATAGGGGCGGTGAGCAGTTCTTC.